A single sample is the source of the 32 T cell receptor beta chains below, sequenced in a study of shared clonotypes between healthy human individuals. Only in-frame clones appear in the TCRdb table, and some are missing; sequencing was by immunoSEQ multiplex PCR. The data hold 2 million to 2.5 million clones, with approximately 96% observed a single time. Sequencing was carried out using naive CD4+ T cells sorted from blood. Stated subset: CD45RA+ positively selected. The origin of the receptors is a young man in good health.

The V gene is TRBV28, the J gene TRBJ2-2, with TRBD1 matching 8 bases. Losses at the gene ends were 6 bases for V and 4 bases for J; bases not matched to a gene: 16. CDR1 is MDHEN, CDR2 SYDVKM, per germline. The CDR3 runs to 18 residues. CDR3 DNA: TGTGCCAGCAGCCTAGAGGGCAGGGGGCGCGCGAGCACCGGGGAGCTGTTTTTT. It yields the protein CASSLEGRGRASTGELFF.

The genes are TRBV4-1 and TRBJ1-2; D may be TRBD1 (5 bases). The CDR3 runs to 16 residues. V was trimmed by 3 bases and J by 2 bases, leaving 16 bases between them. Germline assignment: CDR1 MGHRA and CDR2 YSYEKL. The CDR3 coding sequence is TGCGCCAGCAGCCACCCCGGCCCCGGGGGAAACTATGGCTACACCTTC. Amino acid sequence: CASSHPGPGGNYGYTF.

With respect to this clone: Other DNA sequences in the same sample also yield this CDR3. V is TRBV25-1 and J is TRBJ1-6; tentatively, D is TRBD1 (5 bases). Deletions cut 2 bases from V and 4 bases from J, with 6 bases between. CDR1 is MGHDK and CDR2 is SYGVNS in the germline V gene. This CDR3 has 14 residues. The CDR3: CASSEEGYNSPLHF. The DNA for the CDR3 is TGTGCCAGCAGTGAAGAGGGGTATAATTCACCCCTCCACTTT.

This chain uses TRBV7-2 with TRBJ2-7; weak D call: TRBD2 (6 bases). Trimming pared 1 base from V and 3 bases from J, leaving 10 bases between. In germline, CDR1 is SGHTA, CDR2 FQGNSA. The CDR3 contains 14 residues. DNA for the CDR3: TGTGCCAGCAGCTTAGGGGGACTCAACTACGAGCAGTACTTC. Translated, it gives CASSLGGLNYEQYF.

The CDR3 region has the DNA TGTGCCAGCAGCGTAGAGATCAACACTGAAGCTTTCTTT. Encoded protein: CASSVEINTEAFF. The V and J genes are TRBV9 and TRBJ1-1; D is undetermined. The V gene lost 0 bases and the J gene lost 2 bases, with 5 bases spanning the gap. The germline gives CDR1 SGDLS, CDR2 YYNGEE. This CDR3 has 13 amino acids. Based on the CDR3 plus reference TRBV9 and TRBJ1-1, the full variable domain is DSGVTQTPKHLITATGQRVTLRCSPRSGDLSVYWYQQSLDQGLQFLIQYYNGEERAKGNILERFSAQQFPDLHSELNLSSLELGDSALYFCASSVEINTEAFFGQGTRLTVV.

The CDR3 reads CASSYSITGAGNTIYF. The CDR3 DNA is TGTGCCAGCAGTTACTCGATAACAGGGGCTGGAAACACCATATATTTT. The chain carries TRBV6-5 and TRBJ1-3; 7 nucleotides align to TRBD1. V lost 0 bases, J lost 2 bases, and 4 bases stayed unmatched. The CDR3 length is 16 residues. Germline assignment: CDR1 MNHEY and CDR2 SVGAGI.

V and J are TRBV29-1 and TRBJ2-1; TRBD1 or TRBD2 may be the D gene (5 bases each). From germline, CDR1 is SQVTM and CDR2 ANQGSEA. Between the trimmed V and J ends, which lost 6 bases and 11 bases, there was a span of 17 bases. CDR3 length: 12 residues. The CDR3 reads CSVGDGTEQQFF. CDR3 sequence (DNA): TGCAGCGTAGGGGACGGAACTGAACAGCAGTTCTTC.

This clone was detected only a few times. The chain joins TRBV9 to TRBJ1-2; D unclear. CDR1 and CDR2 from the germline V gene are SGDLS and YYNGEE. V lost 0 bases to trimming and J lost 2 bases, with 8 bases between them. CDR3 size: 14 residues. The CDR3 reads CASSVDNRNYGYTF. CDR3 coding DNA: TGTGCCAGCAGCGTAGATAACAGAAACTATGGCTACACCTTC.

The V gene is TRBV6-1, the J gene TRBJ2-4; maybe TRBD1 (6 bases). Trimming pared 5 bases from V and 4 bases from J, leaving 15 bases between. The germline V gene encodes CDR1 MNHNS and CDR2 SASEGT. The CDR3 is made up of 15 amino acids. CDR3 loop: CASSSTDRKKNIQYF. The CDR3 DNA reads as TGTGCCAGCAGTTCGACTGACAGGAAAAAAAACATTCAGTACTTC.

V is TRBV18 and J is TRBJ2-1, with 8 positions matching TRBD2. The CDR3 totals 15 residues. Germline V gene sequence: CDR1 KGHSH, CDR2 LQKENI. V shed 0 bases and J 2 bases; nucleotides not matched to a gene: 0. The CDR3 sequence is CASSPPGLAYNEQFF. The DNA for the CDR3 is TGTGCCAGCTCACCACCGGGACTAGCCTACAATGAGCAGTTCTTC. The whole variable domain, remainder taken from reference TRBV18 and TRBJ2-1, is NAGVMQNPRHLVRRRGQEARLRCSPMKGHSHVYWYRQLPEEGLKFMVYLQKENIIDESGMPKERFSAEFPKEGPSILRIQQVVRGDSAAYFCASSPPGLAYNEQFFGPGTRLTVL.

This clone appeared a single time. V gene TRBV6-1 combines with J gene TRBJ1-4, with D possibly TRBD1 on 6 matching bases. CDR1 is MNHNS, CDR2 SASEGT, per germline. With 6 bases removed from V and 4 bases from J, the gap between germline ends came to 12 bases. CDR3 length: 14 amino acids. CDR3 nucleotides: TGTGCCAGCAGGACAGGTGTGTTTAATGAAAAACTGTTTTTT. Protein product: CASRTGVFNEKLFF.

The chain carries TRBV5-4 and TRBJ1-6; 7 bases are shared with TRBD1. Unmatched junction bases numbered 8, after V lost 1 base and J lost 10 bases. This CDR3 has 15 amino acids. CDR1 and CDR2 from the germline V gene are SGHNT and YYREEE (reference sequence). This CDR3 reads CASSLRTGDGSPLHF. CDR3 nucleotide sequence: TGTGCCAGCAGCTTGCGAACAGGGGACGGATCACCCCTCCACTTT.

The rearrangement joins TRBV27 to TRBJ1-1; D remains ambiguous. The CDR3 is 14 residues long. Germline values: CDR1 MNHEY, CDR2 SMNVEV (reference sequence). V gave up 1 base and J gave up 1 base, with 7 bases separating them. CDR3 nucleotides: TGTGCCAGCAGTTTATACCCCTCGAACACTGAAGCTTTCTTT. Its protein product is CASSLYPSNTEAFF.

Concerning this clone: This same CDR3 is encoded by further DNA sequences in the sample. The chain employs TRBV6-5 and TRBJ2-7; D is uncertain. CDR1 is MNHEY, CDR2 SVGAGI, per germline. Between the trimmed V and J ends, which lost 5 bases and 1 base, there was a span of 6 bases. CDR3 length: 12 residues. DNA of the CDR3: TGTGCCAGCAGTCGTGATTCCTACGAGCAGTACTTC. This encodes CASSRDSYEQYF.

The chain has TRBV5-8 and TRBJ2-2; TRBD1 matches 10 bases. Losses at the gene ends were 4 bases for V and 5 bases for J; bases not matched to a gene: 8. The length of the CDR3 is 16 residues. CDR1 SGHTS and CDR2 YDEGEE come from the germline V gene. The CDR3 sequence: CASSLPGQGQTGELFF. The DNA for the CDR3 is TGTGCCAGCAGCCTGCCGGGACAGGGGCAGACCGGGGAGCTGTTTTTT.

The J gene is TRBJ2-1, the V gene TRBV9; 8 bases match TRBD2. Germline V gene sequence: CDR1 SGDLS, CDR2 YYNGEE. The CDR3 contains 17 residues. The trim removed 3 bases at V and 0 bases at J, leaving 8 bases unmatched. Here the CDR3 DNA reads TGTGCCAGCAGCGCCGGACTAGCCCTTAGCTCCTACAATGAGCAGTTCTTC. Residues: CASSAGLALSSYNEQFF.

Remarks on this clone: The same CDR3 can be traced to other DNA sequences in this sample. The chain joins TRBV5-1 to TRBJ1-3, with a weak D call TRBD1 (5 bases). This CDR3 has 14 residues. Per germline, CDR1 SGHRS and CDR2 YFSETQ. Trimming pared 4 bases from V and 1 base from J, leaving 9 bases between. CDR3 DNA: TGCGCCAGCAGCGCAGGGCTTTCTGGAAACACCATATATTTT. It yields the protein CASSAGLSGNTIYF.

The sample holds one count of this clone. This chain joins TRBV6-5 and TRBJ2-6; TRBD1 aligns across 8 bases. Trimming took 4 bases from V and 1 from J; bases not matched to a gene: 0. Germline V gene sequence: CDR1 MNHEY, CDR2 SVGAGI. CDR3 length: 15 amino acids. The CDR3 nucleotides read TGTGCCAGCAGTTGGACAGGGTCTGGGGCCAACGTCCTGACTTTC. Translating it yields CASSWTGSGANVLTF.

As regards this clone: Other DNA sequences within the sample encode an identical CDR3. This rearrangement joins TRBV4-1 to TRBJ2-1, with 13 bases matching TRBD2. Germline trimming cut 4 bases from V and 4 bases from J; bases unmatched to any gene: 1. The length of the CDR3 is 15 residues. Per germline, CDR1 MGHRA and CDR2 YSYEKL. The CDR3 coding sequence is TGCGCCAGCAGCCGGGGACTAGCGGGGTACAATGAGCAGTTCTTC. Its translation is CASSRGLAGYNEQFF.

The rearrangement uses TRBV5-1 and TRBJ2-3; D remains ambiguous. The CDR3 runs to 15 residues. Germline V gene sequence: CDR1 SGHRS, CDR2 YFSETQ. V was cut by 4 bases and J by 2 bases, with 14 bases left in between. The CDR3 sequence is CASSEDRANTDTQYF. The CDR3 DNA follows: TGCGCCAGCAGCGAGGACCGAGCTAACACAGATACGCAGTATTTT.

V is TRBV5-1 and J is TRBJ1-6; D not resolved. The CDR3 length is 13 residues. Per the germline V gene, CDR1 is SGHRS and CDR2 is YFSETQ. V lost 2 bases and J lost 10, with 10 bases in between. CDR3 bases: TGCGCCAGCAGCTTCGGGGAAGCCTCACCCCTCCACTTT. Protein product: CASSFGEASPLHF.

The chain combines TRBV4-1 with TRBJ2-2; 14 nucleotides match TRBD2. There are 18 residues in the CDR3. The junction had 6 bases not matched to a gene; V was cut back by 0 bases and J by 6 bases. The germline gives CDR1 MGHRA, CDR2 YSYEKL. The CDR3 DNA sequence: TGCGCCAGCAGCCAAGAAGGACTAGCGGGGGGACGTCCCGGGGAGCTGTTTTTT. It translates to CASSQEGLAGGRPGELFF.

This chain links TRBV7-9 with TRBJ2-2; TRBD1 is a possible D gene (5 bases). This CDR3 has 16 amino acids. Germline V CDR1 and CDR2: SEHNR, FQNEAQ (reference sequence). The V and J ends lost 5 bases and 2 bases respectively, with 15 bases between them. The chain's CDR3 is CASSHLADINTGELFF. The CDR3 coding sequence is TGTGCCAGCAGCCACCTGGCGGACATCAACACCGGGGAGCTGTTTTTT.

The rearrangement joins TRBV28 to TRBJ2-7; D might be TRBD2 (6 bases). Germline loops: CDR1 MDHEN, CDR2 SYDVKM. This CDR3 is built from 12 residues. Trimming left V 7 bases short and J 5 bases short, with 12 bases between. Here the CDR3 reads CASTTSPHEQYF. The CDR3 nucleotides are TGTGCCAGCACCACTAGCCCCCACGAGCAGTACTTC.

This rearrangement joins TRBV30 to TRBJ1-2, with D possibly TRBD1 on 6 matching bases. Germline V CDR1 and CDR2: GTSNPN, SVGIG (reference sequence). Trimming stripped 2 bases from V and 4 bases from J, with 14 bases between. The CDR3 is made up of 14 amino acids. The CDR3 spells CAWSPAGDIYGYTF. DNA for the CDR3: TGTGCCTGGAGTCCGGCAGGGGATATCTATGGCTACACCTTC. Combining the CDR3 with reference TRBV30 and TRBJ1-2 gives the whole variable domain SQTIHQWPATLVQPVGSPLSLECTVEGTSNPNLYWYRQAAGRGLQLLFYSVGIGQISSEVPQNLSASRPQDRQFILSSKKLLLSDSGFYLCAWSPAGDIYGYTFGSGTRLTVV.

This chain connects TRBV9 to TRBJ2-5; the D is unclear. The CDR3 runs to 13 residues. CDR1 SGDLS and CDR2 YYNGEE come from the germline V gene. V was cut by 4 bases and J by 2 bases, with 9 bases left in between. DNA for the CDR3: TGTGCCAGCAGCCAACACATACAAGAGACCCAGTACTTC. Translation: CASSQHIQETQYF.

This sequence joins TRBV6-1 and TRBJ2-3; D is perhaps TRBD1 (7 bases). Germline-derived CDR1 and CDR2 are MNHNS and SASEGT. V gave up 11 bases and J gave up 6 bases, with 12 bases separating them. The CDR3 extends over 11 amino acids. The CDR3 region has the DNA TGTGCCGCACAGGGGAGGGATACGCAGTATTTT. It specifies CAAQGRDTQYF.

To note about this clone: One end of the junction does not line up with germline, which may come from a read error. Other DNA sequences in the same sample also yield this CDR3. This chain links TRBV7-7 with TRBJ2-5; no clear D gene. This CDR3 is 13 amino acids long. Germline V gene lookup returns CDR1 SSHAT and CDR2 FNYEAQ (reference sequence). As DNA, the CDR3 is TGTGCTAGCAGCTTAGTCCCACAAGAGACCCAGTACTTC. It encodes CASSLVPQETQYF.

The V and J genes are TRBV4-2 and TRBJ1-4; no clear D gene. The germline gives CDR1 LGHNA, CDR2 YNFKEQ. The CDR3 runs to 17 residues. V lost 0 bases and J lost 0, with 11 bases in between. The CDR3 sequence: CASSQDWVRATNEKLFF. The DNA for the CDR3 is TGTGCCAGCAGCCAAGATTGGGTACGGGCAACTAATGAAAAACTGTTTTTT.

The chain combines TRBV18 with TRBJ2-1; possible D gene TRBD1, 6 bases. Trimming left V 0 bases short and J 2 bases short, with 11 bases between. CDR1 is KGHSH and CDR2 is LQKENI in the germline V gene. The CDR3 is 16 amino acids. The CDR3 spells CASSPPTGQAYNEQFF. The CDR3 coding sequence is TGTGCCAGCTCACCACCTACAGGGCAGGCCTACAATGAGCAGTTCTTC.

The count of this clone is one. V is TRBV2 and J is TRBJ2-7; D is possibly TRBD1 (6 bases). This CDR3 is 15 amino acids long. Germline V gene data show CDR1 as SNHLY and CDR2 as FYNNEI. The germline V and J ends were trimmed by 4 bases and 2 bases, with 15 bases remaining between them. The CDR3 DNA is TGTGCCAGCAGTGTAAATGGGGGCGACGCCTACGAGCAGTACTTC. It is translated as CASSVNGGDAYEQYF.

In DNA form, the CDR3 reads TGTGCTAGTGGAACCAAATCTGGAAACACCATATATTTT. This encodes CASGTKSGNTIYF. This chain uses TRBV12-5 with TRBJ1-3; no reliable D call. V was clipped by 6 bases and J by 1 base, with 7 bases between them. CDR3 length equals 13 residues. The germline gives CDR1 LGHNT, CDR2 FRNRAP.